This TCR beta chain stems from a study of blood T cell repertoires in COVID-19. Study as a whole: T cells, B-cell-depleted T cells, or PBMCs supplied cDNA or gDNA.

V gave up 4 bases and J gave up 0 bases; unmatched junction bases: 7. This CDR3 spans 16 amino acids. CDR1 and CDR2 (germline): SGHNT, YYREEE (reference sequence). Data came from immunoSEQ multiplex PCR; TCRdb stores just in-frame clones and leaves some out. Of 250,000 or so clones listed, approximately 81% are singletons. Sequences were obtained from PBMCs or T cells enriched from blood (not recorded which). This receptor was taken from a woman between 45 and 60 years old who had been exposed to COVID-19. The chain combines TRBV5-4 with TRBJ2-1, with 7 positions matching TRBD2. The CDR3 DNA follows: TGTGCCAGCAGCCTCCCCCGCGGGGGCTCCTACAATGAGCAGTTCTTC. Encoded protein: CASSLPRGGSYNEQFF.